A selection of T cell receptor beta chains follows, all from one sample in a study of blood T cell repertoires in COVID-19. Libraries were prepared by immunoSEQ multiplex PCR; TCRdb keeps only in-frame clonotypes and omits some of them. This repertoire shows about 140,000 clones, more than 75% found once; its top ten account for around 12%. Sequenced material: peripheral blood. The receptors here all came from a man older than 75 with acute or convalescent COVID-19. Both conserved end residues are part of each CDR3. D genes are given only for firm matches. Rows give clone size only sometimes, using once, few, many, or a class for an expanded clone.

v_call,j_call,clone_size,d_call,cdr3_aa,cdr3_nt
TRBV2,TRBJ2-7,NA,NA,CASSVQGYEQYF,TGTGCCAGCAGTGTACAGGGCTACGAGCAGTACTTC
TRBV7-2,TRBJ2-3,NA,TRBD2,CASRRTSGGVDTQYF,TGTGCCAGCAGGCGGACTAGCGGGGGGGTGGATACGCAGTATTTT
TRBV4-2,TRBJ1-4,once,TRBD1,CASSQGTGGDMNEKLFF,TGTGCCAGCAGCCAAGGGACAGGGGGCGATATGAATGAAAAACTGTTTTTT
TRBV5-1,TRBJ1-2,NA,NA,CASSLEAGGPNYGYTF,TGCGCCAGCAGCTTGGAGGCGGGGGGACCCAACTATGGCTACACCTTC
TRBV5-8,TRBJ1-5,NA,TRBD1,CASSPTTGGGNQPQHF,TGTGCCAGCAGCCCCACGACAGGGGGTGGCAATCAGCCCCAGCATTTT
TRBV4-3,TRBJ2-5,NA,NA,CASSQDRRETQYF,TGCGCCAGCAGCCAAGATCGGCGGGAGACCCAGTACTTC
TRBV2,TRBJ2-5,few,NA,CASSAVGRETQYF,TGTGCCAGCAGTGCGGTGGGGAGGGAGACCCAGTACTTC
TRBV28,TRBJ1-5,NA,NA,CASSRGGGQPQHF,TGTGCCAGCAGCCGGGGAGGAGGTCAGCCCCAGCATTTT
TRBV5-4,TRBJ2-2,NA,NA,CASSLAGETGELFF,TGTGCCAGCAGCTTGGCCGGGGAAACCGGGGAGCTGTTTTTT
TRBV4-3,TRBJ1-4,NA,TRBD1,CASSQGRQGGNEKLFF,TGCGCCAGCAGCCAAGGGAGACAGGGGGGTAATGAAAAACTGTTTTTT
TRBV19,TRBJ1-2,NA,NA,CASSIDRTSYGYTF,TGTGCCAGTAGTATCGACAGGACGTCCTATGGCTACACCTTC
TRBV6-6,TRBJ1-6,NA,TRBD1,CASSPRRAGGASSYNSPLHF,TGTGCCAGCAGTCCTAGGAGGGCAGGGGGCGCGAGCTCCTATAATTCACCCCTCCACTTT
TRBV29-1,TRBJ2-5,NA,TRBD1,CSVRRAGGIETQYF,TGCAGCGTCCGGCGGGCAGGGGGCATTGAGACCCAGTACTTC
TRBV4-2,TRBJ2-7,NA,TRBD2,CASSQVAGTKSYEQYF,TGTGCCAGCAGCCAAGTCGCCGGGACTAAGTCCTACGAGCAGTACTTC
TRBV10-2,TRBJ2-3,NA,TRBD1,CASSGQGRTDTQYF,TGCGCCAGCAGTGGACAGGGGCGCACAGATACGCAGTATTTT
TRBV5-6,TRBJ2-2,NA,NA,CASSFRGFANTGELFF,TGTGCCAGCAGCTTTCGGGGATTCGCGAACACCGGGGAGCTGTTTTTT
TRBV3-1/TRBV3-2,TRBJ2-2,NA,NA,CASRGFGGELFF,TGTGCCAGCCGGGGTTTCGGCGGGGAGCTGTTTTTT
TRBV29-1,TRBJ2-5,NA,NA,CSVSEEGRTQYF,TGCAGCGTTTCAGAGGAGGGAAGGACTCAGTACTTC
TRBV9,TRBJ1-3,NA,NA,CASRPGFSGNTIYF,TGTGCCAGCAGACCAGGGTTCTCTGGAAACACCATATATTTT
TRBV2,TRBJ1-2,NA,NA,CASSEGQEGGYTF,TGTGCCAGCAGTGAGGGGCAGGAAGGGGGCTACACCTTC
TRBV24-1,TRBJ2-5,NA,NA,CATSWRFGETQYF,TGTGCCACCAGTTGGCGGTTTGGGGAGACCCAGTACTTC
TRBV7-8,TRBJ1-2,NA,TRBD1,CASSEGQSHYGYTF,TGTGCCAGCAGCGAGGGACAGTCGCACTATGGCTACACCTTC
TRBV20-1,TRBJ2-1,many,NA,CSALRDNEQFF,TGCAGTGCGCTCCGGGACAATGAGCAGTTCTTC
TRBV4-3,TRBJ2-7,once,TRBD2,CASSQTSGSYEQYF,TGCGCCAGCAGCCAGACTAGCGGGTCTTACGAGCAGTACTTC
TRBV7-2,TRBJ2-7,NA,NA,CASSLGSTVPYEQYF,TGTGCCAGCAGCTTAGGGTCTACGGTACCCTACGAGCAGTACTTC
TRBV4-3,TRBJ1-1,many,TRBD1,CASSVSGTGDTEAFF,TGCGCCAGCAGCGTATCTGGGACAGGGGACACTGAAGCTTTCTTT
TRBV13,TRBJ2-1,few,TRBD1,CASSLGPRDRRFF,TGTGCCAGCAGCTTAGGCCCCCGGGACAGGAGGTTCTTC
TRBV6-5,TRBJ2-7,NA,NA,CASSPGTADYEQYF,TGTGCCAGCAGCCCGGGGACTGCGGACTACGAGCAGTACTTC
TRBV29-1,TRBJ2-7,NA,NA,CSVVLASYEQYF,TGCAGCGTTGTGTTGGCCTCCTACGAGCAGTACTTC
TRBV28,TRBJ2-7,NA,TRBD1,CASSSAGTGIEQYF,TGTGCCAGCAGTTCGGCCGGGACAGGGATCGAGCAGTACTTC
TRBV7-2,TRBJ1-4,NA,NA,CASSQTGINEKLFF,TGTGCCAGCAGCCAGACAGGCATTAATGAAAAACTGTTTTTT
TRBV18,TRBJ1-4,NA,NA,CASSSDSHATNEKLFF,TGTGCCAGCTCATCGGACAGTCATGCAACTAATGAAAAACTGTTTTTT
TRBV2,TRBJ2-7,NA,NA,CASSSATYEQYF,TGTGCCAGCTCTAGTGCCACCTACGAGCAGTACTTC
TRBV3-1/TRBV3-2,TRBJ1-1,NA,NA,CASSRQDMNTEAFF,TGTGCCAGCAGCCGACAGGATATGAACACTGAAGCTTTCTTT
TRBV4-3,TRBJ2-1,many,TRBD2,CASSRLSGGGYNEQFF,TGCGCCAGCAGCCGCCTGAGCGGGGGGGGGTACAATGAGCAGTTCTTC
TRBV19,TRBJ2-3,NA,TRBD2,CASSISGGTDTQYF,TGTGCCAGTAGTATTAGCGGGGGCACAGATACGCAGTATTTT
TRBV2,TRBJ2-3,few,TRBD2,CASSLEGRGTDTQYF,TGTGCCAGCAGTTTGGAGGGGAGGGGCACAGATACGCAGTATTTT
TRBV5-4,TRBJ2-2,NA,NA,CASSLSRNTGELFF,TGTGCCAGCAGCTTGTCTAGAAACACCGGGGAGCTGTTTTTT
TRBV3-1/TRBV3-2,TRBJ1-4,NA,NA,CASSQGRQANEKLFF,TGTGCCAGCAGCCAAGGGAGACAGGCTAATGAAAAACTGTTTTTT
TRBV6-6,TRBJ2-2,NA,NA,CASNHGGRGTGELFF,TGTGCCAGCAACCACGGGGGGCGGGGTACCGGGGAGCTGTTTTTT
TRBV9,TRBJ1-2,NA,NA,CASSGEGPAGPNGYTF,TGTGCCAGCAGCGGCGAAGGACCGGCGGGTCCCAATGGCTACACCTTC
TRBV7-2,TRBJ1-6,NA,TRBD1,CASSTGQNNSPLHF,TGTGCCAGCAGCACGGGACAGAATAATTCACCCCTCCACTTT
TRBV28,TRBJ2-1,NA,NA,CASAPGGVTYNEQFF,TGTGCCAGCGCCCCCGGGGGTGTAACCTACAATGAGCAGTTCTTC
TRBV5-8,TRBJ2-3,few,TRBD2,CASSLGGGVTDTQYF,TGTGCCAGCAGCTTGGGCGGGGGAGTGACAGATACGCAGTATTTT
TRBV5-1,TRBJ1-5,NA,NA,CASSLTPQGLGDQPQHF,TGCGCCAGCAGCTTGACCCCTCAGGGGCTTGGGGATCAGCCCCAGCATTTT
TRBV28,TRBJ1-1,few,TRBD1,CASSRTGARTEAFF,TGTGCCAGCAGCCGTACAGGGGCGCGTACTGAAGCTTTCTTT
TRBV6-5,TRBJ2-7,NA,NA,CASRPPQSYEQYF,TGTGCCAGCAGGCCTCCCCAGTCCTACGAGCAGTACTTC
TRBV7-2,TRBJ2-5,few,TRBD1,CASSSDRGLETQYF,TGTGCCAGCAGCTCGGACAGGGGTTTAGAGACCCAGTACTTC
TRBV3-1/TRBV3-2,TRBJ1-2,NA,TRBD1,CASSQTSRTGGDGYTF,TGTGCCAGCAGCCAAACCTCTCGGACAGGGGGGGATGGCTACACCTTC
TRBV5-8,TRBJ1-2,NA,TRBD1,CASSLKGQGAPRPYGYTF,TGTGCCAGCAGCTTGAAGGGACAGGGGGCGCCTCGTCCCTATGGCTACACCTTC
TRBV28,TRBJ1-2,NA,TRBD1,CASSQSTGLLYGYTF,TGTGCCAGCAGTCAGTCGACAGGGTTACTCTATGGCTACACCTTC
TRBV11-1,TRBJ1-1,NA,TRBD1,CASSSHPGTENTEAFF,TGTGCCAGCAGCTCACACCCCGGGACAGAGAACACTGAAGCTTTCTTT
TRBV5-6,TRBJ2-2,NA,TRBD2,CASSFPLSGGTSGELFF,TGTGCCAGCAGCTTCCCGCTAAGCGGGGGGACCTCCGGGGAGCTGTTTTTT
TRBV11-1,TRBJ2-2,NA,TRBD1,CASSMDRDTGELFF,TGTGCCAGCAGCATGGACAGGGACACCGGGGAGCTGTTTTTT
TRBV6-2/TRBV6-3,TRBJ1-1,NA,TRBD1,CASSRLTGLNTEAFF,TGTGCCAGCAGTCGACTGACAGGGCTGAACACTGAAGCTTTCTTT